This T cell receptor (beta chain) was identified in a study of T-cell reconstitution after alpha-beta-depleted transplantation in children. Study-level points and caveats: Alpha-beta T cells about two months after transplant reportedly derived from several hundred expanded graft clones. The main origin of T-cell counts and diversity one year after transplant was newly produced T cells. Surviving recipient T cells and thymic progenitors underlay high day-60 TCRbeta diversity in some patients.

The TCRbeta library incorporated unique molecular identifiers. TCRdb itself ran the PCR reads through MiXCR, one entry per CDR3 protein. This sample has around 200,000 distinct CDR3 sequences, with about 15% found just once. The CDR3 contains 14 residues. Trimming shortened V by 1 base and J by 6 bases, and 15 bases separated the two germline ends. Per the germline V gene, CDR1 is DFQATT and CDR2 is SNEGSKA (reference sequence). This clonotype was detected only a few times. What it binds is unknown. The sequencing here drew on PBMCs, mostly from graft donor cells, taken 360 days after TCRalphabeta/CD19-depleted stem cell transplant. The origin of this receptor is a male patient aged 2-9 years who had a stem cell transplant for acute lymphoblastic leukemia, so the T cells may come from the graft donor. The chain uses TRBV20-1 and TRBJ1-1, with D possibly TRBD1 on 5 matching bases. The CDR3 loop reads CSARVRPLGAEAFF. The CDR3, as DNA: TGCAGTGCTAGAGTGAGACCCCTGGGGGCTGAAGCTTTCTTT.